The 32 T cell receptor beta chains given below trace back to one sample, sequenced in a study of control samples from healthy donors and cancer patients. Assay used: immunoSEQ multiplex PCR; TCRdb lists only in-frame clones, some missing. Of approximately 69,000 clones listed, roughly 90% are singletons. Sequencing input: PBMCs. These receptors were collected from a man aged 55 to 69 with colorectal cancer.

This chain links TRBV28 with TRBJ1-3; 7 bases agree with TRBD1. Unmatched junction bases numbered 7, after V lost 5 bases and J lost 0 bases. Germline loops: CDR1 MDHEN, CDR2 SYDVKM. The CDR3 spans 16 residues. The CDR3 region has the DNA TGTGCCAGCAGTCGAGGACAGGTTCCCTCTGGAAACACCATATATTTT. It encodes CASSRGQVPSGNTIYF.

V gene TRBV5-4 combines with J gene TRBJ1-2, with 8 bases identical to TRBD1. The germline gives CDR1 SGHNT, CDR2 YYREEE (reference sequence). J was trimmed by 3 bases and V by 5 bases; bases with no gene match: 9. This CDR3 has 15 amino acids. The CDR3 region has the DNA TGTGCCAGCAGAGACAGGGGCGGAGCAGACTATGGCTACACCTTC. This sequence encodes CASRDRGGADYGYTF. Using reference TRBV5-4 and TRBJ1-2 for the parts outside the CDR3, the full variable domain is ETGVTQSPTHLIKTRGQQVTLRCSSQSGHNTVSWYQQALGQGPQFIFQYYREEENGRGNFPPRFSGLQFPNYSSELNVNALELDDSALYLCASRDRGGADYGYTFGSGTRLTVV.

The rearrangement uses TRBV5-1 and TRBJ2-6; D is perhaps TRBD2 (6 bases). CDR1 and CDR2 from the germline V gene are SGHRS and YFSETQ. This CDR3 region has 16 residues. Trimming removed 1 base from V and 2 bases from J, with 10 bases in between. Here the CDR3 reads CASSLLTGAGANVLTF. The DNA of the CDR3 is TGCGCCAGCAGCTTGCTTACGGGGGCTGGGGCCAACGTCCTGACTTTC.

The chain uses TRBV12-5 and TRBJ2-7, with 7 positions matching TRBD2. J was trimmed by 4 bases and V by 3 bases; bases with no gene match: 18. The germline V gene encodes CDR1 LGHNT and CDR2 FRNRAP. The CDR3 is made up of 18 amino acids. The CDR3 here is CASGLFPGASGALYEQYF. The CDR3, as DNA: TGTGCTAGTGGTTTATTCCCCGGCGCGAGCGGGGCGCTTTACGAGCAGTACTTC.

The chain joins TRBV6-5 to TRBJ2-2; D could derive from TRBD1 or TRBD2 (5 bases each). The CDR3 totals 14 residues. Deletions cut 0 bases from V and 7 bases from J, with 9 bases between. Germline assignment: CDR1 MNHEY and CDR2 SVGAGI. DNA of the CDR3: TGTGCCAGCAGTTACTCTGGGGGAATCGGGGAGCTGTTTTTT. Its translation is CASSYSGGIGELFF.

This rearrangement joins TRBV3-1 (or the pseudogene TRBV3-2) to TRBJ2-3; D uncertain. Germline V CDR1 and CDR2: LGHDT, YNNKEL (reference sequence). Between the trimmed V and J ends, which lost 3 bases and 6 bases, there was a span of 10 bases. This CDR3 is built from 13 residues. CDR3 nucleotides: TGTGCCAGCAGCCAGGGCAGGCGGGATACGCAGTATTTT. It is translated as CASSQGRRDTQYF.

The CDR3 nucleotides read TGTGCCAGTAGGTCCGCGGGGGACCGTACAGATACGCAGTATTTT. It yields the protein CASRSAGDRTDTQYF. The rearrangement joins TRBV10-3 to TRBJ2-3; 7 bases map to TRBD2. J lost 3 bases, V lost 10 bases, and 13 bases had no gene match. Germline V gene data show CDR1 as ENHRY and CDR2 as SYGVKD. This CDR3 contains 15 residues.

The J gene is TRBJ1-5, the V gene TRBV19; possible D gene TRBD1, 5 bases. This CDR3 contains 15 residues. Germline CDR1 is LNHDA and CDR2 is SQIVND (reference sequence). V lost 3 bases and J 2 bases, leaving 11 bases between the germline ends. CDR3 amino acids: CASSMPGGRNQPQHF. The CDR3 nucleotides are TGTGCCAGTAGTATGCCGGGGGGACGCAATCAGCCCCAGCATTTT. The variable domain in full, completed from reference TRBV19 and TRBJ1-5, reads DGGITQSPKYLFRKEGQNVTLSCEQNLNHDAMYWYRQDPGQGLRLIYYSQIVNDFQKGDIAEGYSVSREKKESFPLTVTSAQKNPTAFYLCASSMPGGRNQPQHFGDGTRLSIL.

In regard to this clone: One junction end does not reproduce the germline sequence, and a read error may be involved. The rearrangement links TRBV10-1 to TRBJ1-5; tentatively, D is TRBD1 (6 bases). Germline CDR1 and CDR2: WNHNN and SYGVQD (reference sequence). The length of the CDR3 is 16 residues. CDR3 residues: CASCEAGAGGNQPQHF. The DNA for the CDR3 is TGCGCCAGCTGTGAGGCGGGGGCGGGGGGCAATCAGCCCCAGCATTTT.

The chain recombines TRBV19 with TRBJ2-1; TRBD1 matches at 9 bases. The germline gives CDR1 LNHDA, CDR2 SQIVND (reference sequence). The CDR3 is made up of 14 amino acids. The V segment lost 7 bases and the J segment 9 bases; nucleotides outside the gene matches: 10. The DNA for the CDR3 is TGTGCCAGTAACGGGGACAGGGTTGGTAGTGAGCAGTTCTTC. Translated: CASNGDRVGSEQFF.

The rearrangement uses TRBV13 and TRBJ2-3, with D possibly TRBD1 on 6 matching bases. Germline V gene lookup returns CDR1 PRHDT and CDR2 FYEKMQ (reference sequence). The V end lost 2 bases, the J end lost 4 bases, and 7 bases lay between the germline ends. This CDR3 comprises 13 residues. The CDR3 protein is CASSLQGPDTQYF. In DNA form, the CDR3 reads TGTGCCAGCAGCTTACAGGGGCCAGATACGCAGTATTTT.

Only one count was recorded for this clone. The rearrangement joins TRBV3-1 (or the pseudogene TRBV3-2) to TRBJ1-2; D not certain. The V gene's germline CDR1 is LGHDT and CDR2 YNNKEL (reference sequence). The length of the CDR3 is 14 residues. V was trimmed by 1 base and J by 6 bases, leaving 12 bases between them. This chain's CDR3 is CASSQGTQFDGYTF. CDR3 DNA sequence: TGTGCCAGCAGCCAAGGGACGCAGTTCGATGGCTACACCTTC.

This clone was seen a few times. J is TRBJ2-1 and V is TRBV5-1; 8 nucleotides align to TRBD2. The CDR3 sequence is 15 residues long. Germline lookup yields CDR1 SGHRS and CDR2 YFSETQ. The J segment lost 5 bases and the V segment lost 4 bases, leaving 8 bases of the junction unmatched. CDR3 DNA sequence: TGCGCCAGCAGCCACCGGGGGGGGCTGAACAATGAGCAGTTCTTC. This codes for CASSHRGGLNNEQFF.

This sequence joins TRBV5-1 and TRBJ2-7; D may be TRBD1 (6 bases). V was shortened by 0 bases and J by 5 bases, with 12 bases between the two germline ends. CDR3 length: 14 residues. Germline V lookup: CDR1 SGHRS, CDR2 YFSETQ. CDR3 bases: TGCGCCAGCAGCTTGGCACAGGGAGCCAACGAGCAGTACTTC. This encodes CASSLAQGANEQYF. The complete variable domain, with remaining parts taken from reference TRBV5-1 and TRBJ2-7, reads KAGVTQTPRYLIKTRGQQVTLSCSPISGHRSVSWYQQTPGQGLQFLFEYFSETQRNKGNFPGRFSGRQFSNSRSEMNVSTLELGDSALYLCASSLAQGANEQYFGPGTRLTVT.

This clone was seen a single time. The chain has TRBV2 and TRBJ2-7, with no clear D. Trimming stripped 4 bases from V and 4 bases from J, with 5 bases between. The germline gives CDR1 SNHLY, CDR2 FYNNEI. The CDR3 is 11 residues long. CDR3 nucleotides: TGTGCCAGCAGTGTCGAATACGAGCAGTACTTC. Its translation: CASSVEYEQYF. The complete variable domain, with remaining parts taken from reference TRBV2 and TRBJ2-7, reads EPEVTQTPSHQVTQMGQEVILRCVPISNHLYFYWYRQILGQKVEFLVSFYNNEISEKSEIFDDQFSVERPDGSNFTLKIRSTKLEDSAMYFCASSVEYEQYFGPGTRLTVT.

The V call is TRBV5-1, the J call TRBJ2-1; 15 nucleotides align to TRBD2. V lost 4 bases and J lost 10; bases outside the gene matches: 6. CDR3 length: 15 amino acids. The germline V gene has CDR1 SGHRS and CDR2 YFSETQ. CDR3 sequence reads: CASSPPGLAGGEQFF. The DNA of the CDR3 is TGCGCCAGCAGCCCCCCGGGACTAGCGGGGGGCGAGCAGTTCTTC. The entire variable domain, with the rest obtained from reference TRBV5-1 and TRBJ2-1, is as follows: KAGVTQTPRYLIKTRGQQVTLSCSPISGHRSVSWYQQTPGQGLQFLFEYFSETQRNKGNFPGRFSGRQFSNSRSEMNVSTLELGDSALYLCASSPPGLAGGEQFFGPGTRLTVL.

The V call is TRBV10-3, the J call TRBJ2-3; 9 bases map to TRBD2. The germline V gene encodes CDR1 ENHRY and CDR2 SYGVKD. The CDR3 consists of 15 residues. Trimming took 6 bases from V and 0 from J; bases not matched to a gene: 4. DNA of the CDR3: TGTGCCATCAGCGAGCGGGGGGTAAGCACAGATACGCAGTATTTT. It is translated as CAISERGVSTDTQYF.

This chain links TRBV14 with TRBJ1-5, with a possible D match to TRBD1 (5 bases). The CDR3 runs 13 residues. The germline CDR1 and CDR2 sequences are SGHDN and FVKESK. Trimming left V 1 base short and J 4 bases short, with 5 bases between. The CDR3 DNA sequence: TGTGCCAGCAGCCAAGGGGGGAATCAGCCCCAGCATTTT. Translating gives CASSQGGNQPQHF.

V usage is TRBV6-5 and J usage is TRBJ1-1; D remains ambiguous. Germline-derived CDR1 and CDR2 are MNHEY and SVGAGI. The CDR3 contains 13 residues. Trimming pared 2 bases from V and 1 base from J, leaving 5 bases between. The CDR3 DNA follows: TGTGCCAGCAGTTACGACGGGAACACTGAAGCTTTCTTT. As protein: CASSYDGNTEAFF.

V usage is TRBV6-6 and J usage is TRBJ2-1; 7 nucleotides align to TRBD2. The CDR3 contains 15 residues. CDR1 is MNHNY, CDR2 SVGAGI, per germline (reference sequence). V gave up 5 bases and J gave up 2 bases; unmatched junction bases: 6. The CDR3 sequence: CASSLLAGAYNEQFF. The CDR3 DNA reads as TGTGCCAGCAGTCTACTTGCGGGGGCCTACAATGAGCAGTTCTTC.

CDR3 loop: CASSQWDRGSSPLHF. Written as DNA, the CDR3 is TGCGCCAGCAGCCAATGGGACCGGGGGAGTTCACCCCTCCACTTT. The chain is built from TRBV4-1 and TRBJ1-6; a possible D gene is TRBD1 (5 bases). The CDR3 is 15 amino acids. Germline V gene data show CDR1 as MGHRA and CDR2 as YSYEKL. V was shortened by 2 bases and J by 9 bases, with 14 bases between the two germline ends.

This clone came up once. The chain uses TRBV27 and TRBJ2-6; D not resolved. V lost 6 bases and J lost 0, with 3 bases in between. The CDR3 loop spans 13 amino acids. Germline CDR1 is MNHEY and CDR2 is SMNVEV (reference sequence). CDR3 nucleotides: TGTGCCAGCAGGAGCTCTGGGGCCAACGTCCTGACTTTC. As protein: CASRSSGANVLTF.

V is TRBV18 and J is TRBJ2-2, with 7 positions matching TRBD2. In germline, CDR1 is KGHSH, CDR2 LQKENI. The CDR3 totals 16 residues. With V trimmed by 6 bases and J by 2 bases, 9 bases remained unmatched. In nucleotides, the CDR3 is TGTGCCAGCTCGCTCACCGGGAGGTCTAACACCGGGGAGCTGTTTTTT. The encoded protein is CASSLTGRSNTGELFF.

The V call is TRBV5-8, the J call TRBJ2-1, with 8 positions matching TRBD1. Germline lookup yields CDR1 SGHTS and CDR2 YDEGEE. V trimming: 6 bases; J trimming: 9 bases; junction bases outside the gene matches: 20. CDR3 length equals 17 residues. The DNA for the CDR3 is TGTGCCAGCACCCACTTAAAGCAGGTGTCAGGGGGCAGTGAGCAGTTCTTC. This encodes CASTHLKQVSGGSEQFF.

This clone was detected only a few times. The DNA for the CDR3 is TGTGCCAGCAGTGTACAGGGGGTAGTCTATGGCTACACCTTC. Its protein is CASSVQGVVYGYTF. The V call is TRBV2, the J call TRBJ1-2, with 8 nucleotides matching TRBD1. Trimming took 4 bases from V and 4 from J; bases not matched to a gene: 5. The CDR3 is 14 amino acids. CDR1 SNHLY and CDR2 FYNNEI come from the germline V gene.

V is TRBV2 and J is TRBJ2-3; D may correspond to TRBD1 or TRBD2 (5 bases each). The length of the CDR3 is 15 residues. Germline CDR1 is SNHLY and CDR2 is FYNNEI. Trimming took off 1 base at V and 6 bases at J, with 14 bases between the two ends. The CDR3 is CASSEGGTGRDTQYF. In DNA form, the CDR3 reads TGTGCCAGCAGTGAAGGGGGGACGGGCAGGGATACGCAGTATTTT.

The chain is built from TRBV19 and TRBJ2-1, with a possible D match to TRBD2 (5 bases). Between the trimmed V and J ends, which lost 10 bases and 4 bases, there was a span of 17 bases. Germline CDR1 is LNHDA and CDR2 is SQIVND (reference sequence). The length of the CDR3 is 14 residues. This CDR3 is CATQKGGSYNEQFF. CDR3 coding DNA: TGTGCCACCCAAAAAGGAGGAAGTTACAATGAGCAGTTCTTC.

This clone was seen only a few times. The chain has TRBV6-1 and TRBJ1-3, with a tentative D call TRBD1 (6 bases). The germline V gene has CDR1 MNHNS and CDR2 SASEGT. Trimming stripped 2 bases from V and 0 bases from J, with 17 bases between. This CDR3 has 18 amino acids. CDR3 sequence (DNA): TGTGCCAGCAGTGAAAAGGGGGGGGCATCCCGCTCTGGAAACACCATATATTTT. It specifies CASSEKGGASRSGNTIYF.

The V call is TRBV2, the J call TRBJ1-3; D uncertain. The CDR3 runs to 14 residues. The V gene's germline CDR1 is SNHLY and CDR2 FYNNEI. V lost 3 bases to trimming and J lost 3 bases, with 9 bases between them. CDR3 coding DNA: TGTGCCAGCAGTGAGAGGACCTTTGGAAACACCATATATTTT. Its translation is CASSERTFGNTIYF.

This clone showed up just once. This chain uses TRBV7-2 with TRBJ2-1; D remains unclear. Germline assignment: CDR1 SGHTA and CDR2 FQGNSA. The CDR3 length is 15 residues. Trimming pared 5 bases from V and 0 bases from J, leaving 11 bases between. CDR3 loop: CASSNDALSYNEQFF. The CDR3 DNA is TGTGCCAGCAGCAATGATGCACTCTCCTACAATGAGCAGTTCTTC.

The V call is TRBV9, the J call TRBJ2-5, with 9 bases fitting TRBD1. The V and J ends lost 3 bases and 4 bases, in that order; junction bases with no gene match: 7. The CDR3 sequence is 15 residues long. Germline loops: CDR1 SGDLS, CDR2 YYNGEE. In nucleotides, the CDR3 is TGTGCCAGCAGCGCAAGGACAGGGGCGGGAGAGACCCAGTACTTC. Translated, it gives CASSARTGAGETQYF.

This rearrangement joins TRBV4-1 to TRBJ2-7; no reliable D call. This CDR3 is 12 amino acids long. V was cut by 3 bases and J by 6 bases, with 9 bases left in between. Germline V gene sequence: CDR1 MGHRA, CDR2 YSYEKL. CDR3 protein: CASSQDGAEQYF. In nucleotides, the CDR3 is TGCGCCAGCAGCCAGGATGGCGCCGAGCAGTACTTC.